The T cell receptor beta chain described here comes from a study of blood T cell repertoires in COVID-19. This clone was counted a single time. Assay used: immunoSEQ multiplex PCR; TCRdb lists only in-frame clones, some missing. The sample consists of 65,000 to 90,000 clones, around 84% of them appearing once. V dropped 5 bases and J dropped 5 bases, with 25 bases sitting between them. CDR1 is SNHLY, CDR2 FYNNEI, per germline. The CDR3 is 18 amino acids. The source material was peripheral blood. The V and J genes are TRBV2 and TRBJ2-1, with TRBD1 as a possible D gene (6 bases). This receptor was identified in a woman older than 75 in a cohort sampled during active or convalescent COVID-19. CDR3 DNA: TGTGCCAGCAGTTACCGGACAGCCTTGATAGTAAAGGACAATGAGCAGTTCTTC. Its translation: CASSYRTALIVKDNEQFF.